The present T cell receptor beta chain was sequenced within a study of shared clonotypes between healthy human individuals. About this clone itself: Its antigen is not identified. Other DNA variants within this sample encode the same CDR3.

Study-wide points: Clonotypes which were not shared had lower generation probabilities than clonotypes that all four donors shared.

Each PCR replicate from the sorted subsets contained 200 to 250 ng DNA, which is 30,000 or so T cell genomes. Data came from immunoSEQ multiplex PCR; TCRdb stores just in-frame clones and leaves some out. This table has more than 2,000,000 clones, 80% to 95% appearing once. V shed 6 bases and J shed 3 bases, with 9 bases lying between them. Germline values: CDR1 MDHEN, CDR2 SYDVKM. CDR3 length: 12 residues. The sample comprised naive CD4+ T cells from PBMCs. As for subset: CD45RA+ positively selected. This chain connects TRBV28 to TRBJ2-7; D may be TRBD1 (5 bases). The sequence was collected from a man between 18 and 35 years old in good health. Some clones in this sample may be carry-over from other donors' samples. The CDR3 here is CASRPDSYEQYF. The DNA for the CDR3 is TGTGCCAGCAGGCCAGACAGCTACGAGCAGTACTTC.